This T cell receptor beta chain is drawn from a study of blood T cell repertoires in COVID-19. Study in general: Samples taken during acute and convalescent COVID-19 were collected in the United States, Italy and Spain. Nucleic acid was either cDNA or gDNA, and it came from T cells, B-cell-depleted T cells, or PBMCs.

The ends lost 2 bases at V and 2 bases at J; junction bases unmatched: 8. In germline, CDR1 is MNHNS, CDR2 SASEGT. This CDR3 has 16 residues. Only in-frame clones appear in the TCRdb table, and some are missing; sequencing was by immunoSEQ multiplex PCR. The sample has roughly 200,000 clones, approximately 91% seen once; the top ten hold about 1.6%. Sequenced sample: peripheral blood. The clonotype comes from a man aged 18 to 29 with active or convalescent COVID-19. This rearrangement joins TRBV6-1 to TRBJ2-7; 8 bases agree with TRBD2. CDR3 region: CASSESLGGGTYEQYF. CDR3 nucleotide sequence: TGTGCCAGCAGTGAATCGCTCGGGGGGGGAACCTACGAGCAGTACTTC.